This TCR beta chain was documented in a study of CD8 T cells in Susac syndrome. CD8+ and CD4+ T cells from blood underwent TCR beta sequencing. It was healthy donors who served as the controls, matched for age and sex. The CD8+ and CD4+ T cells were negatively isolated, with the TEMRA cells enriched by FACS. The germline V gene encodes CDR1 LNHNV and CDR2 YYDKDF (reference sequence). The V end lost 1 base, the J end lost 6 bases, and 16 bases lay between the germline ends. The CDR3 runs to 16 residues. A quantity of roughly 0.5 to 1 ug RNA underwent reverse transcription using random hexamers. With immunoSEQ multiplex PCR, TCR beta CDR3 was amplified across 54 Vbeta and 13 Jbeta. TCRdb independently ran MiXCR on the immunoSEQ multiplex PCR reads; one entry per CDR3 protein. Altogether some 95,000 distinct CDR3 sequences are present, just under 95% being singletons, with the ten largest covering less than 0.35%.

Sequencing input: CD8+ T cells from PBMCs. This receptor was obtained from a human donor in good health. The V gene is TRBV15, the J gene TRBJ2-1; no clear D gene. The CDR3 reads CATSRVVRSAANEQFF. The CDR3 coding sequence is TGTGCCACCAGCAGAGTGGTGAGATCGGCTGCCAATGAGCAGTTCTTC.